This record covers a single T cell receptor (beta chain). The antigen is undetermined. This CDR3 is built from 13 residues. CDR1 and CDR2 from the germline V gene are MNHNY and SVGAGI (reference sequence). The V end lost 1 base, the J end lost 6 bases, and 6 bases lay between the germline ends. This entry is derived from a study of shared clonotypes between healthy human individuals. Study-wide points: A handful of donors showed sharing of approximately 4.7% of naive CD4 clonotypes. Relative to their counterparts shared across all four donors, non-shared clonotypes exhibited diminished generation probabilities.

The table came from immunoSEQ multiplex PCR; TCRdb's copy has only in-frame clones and leaves some out. Found here are fewer than 1.4 million clones, about four fifths of them singletons; the top ten hold 0.61%. This receptor was identified in a man aged 18 to 30 in good health. Some clones in this sample may be carry-over from other donors' samples. What was sequenced was memory CD4+ T cells from PBMCs. Subset described: CD45RA-negative fraction. The chain combines TRBV6-6 with TRBJ2-2, with D unclear. The CDR3 spells CASSYFGAGELFF. The DNA of the CDR3 is TGTGCCAGCAGTTACTTCGGTGCCGGGGAGCTGTTTTTT.